A single sample is the source of the 9 T cell receptor beta chains below, sequenced in a study of blood T cell repertoires in COVID-19. TCRdb's copy holds only in-frame clones and misses some; the assay was immunoSEQ multiplex PCR. This sample carries 200,000 or so clones, less than 90% of them seen once, and the ten largest clones take roughly 2%. The source material was peripheral blood. All receptors derive from a man in his sixties or seventies with active or convalescent COVID-19.

J is TRBJ1-5 and V is TRBV11-2; 7 positions agree with TRBD1. CDR1 is SGHAT and CDR2 is FQNNGV in the germline V gene. This CDR3 has 15 residues. V shed 1 base and J 2 bases; nucleotides not matched to a gene: 2. CDR3: CASSLGDRGNQPQHF. The CDR3 DNA follows: TGTGCCAGCAGCTTAGGAGACAGGGGCAATCAGCCCCAGCATTTT.

J is TRBJ2-1 and V is TRBV20-1; tentative D call: TRBD1 (6 bases). Looked up from germline, CDR1 is DFQATT and CDR2 is SNEGSKA (reference sequence). The CDR3 extends over 11 amino acids. V was cut by 5 bases and J by 10 bases, with 12 bases left in between. CDR3 nucleotide sequence: TGCAGTGCTGGGGGCAATTGGGAGCAGTTCTTC. Translated: CSAGGNWEQFF.

The chain recombines TRBV27 with TRBJ2-7; TRBD2 might be the D (6 bases). The CDR3 runs to 14 residues. Germline values: CDR1 MNHEY, CDR2 SMNVEV (reference sequence). Between the trimmed V and J ends, which lost 2 bases and 4 bases, there was a span of 12 bases. CDR3 protein: CASSLMRDQYEQYF. In DNA, the CDR3 is TGTGCCAGCAGTTTAATGCGGGATCAGTACGAGCAGTACTTC.

The V and J genes are TRBV4-3 and TRBJ2-7, with no clear D. The length of the CDR3 is 13 residues. Germline CDR1 is LGHNA and CDR2 is YSLEER. V gave up 0 bases and J gave up 7 bases, with 10 bases separating them. The CDR3 bases are TGCGCCAGCAGCCAAGATCTGGGCCGGGAGCAGTACTTC. Protein product: CASSQDLGREQYF.

V gene TRBV5-6 combines with J gene TRBJ2-2, with a tentative D call TRBD1 (5 bases). CDR3 length: 13 amino acids. V gave up 3 bases and J gave up 7 bases, with 10 bases separating them. The germline V gene has CDR1 SGHDT and CDR2 YYEEEE. The CDR3 DNA is TGTGCCAGCAGCTCCCCCAGGGTCGGGGAGCTGTTTTTT. This translates into CASSSPRVGELFF.

The J gene is TRBJ2-3, the V gene TRBV12-3 or TRBV12-4; unclear D gene. Trimming cost V 5 bases and J 2 bases, with 5 bases left between them. The CDR3 covers 12 residues. The CDR3 bases are TGTGCCAGCAGTGTATACACAGATACGCAGTATTTT. Residues: CASSVYTDTQYF.

This clone has a single count. The CDR3 loop reads CSALMVSGYTF. The DNA for the CDR3 is TGCAGCGCGTTGATGGTATCTGGCTACACCTTC. This chain uses TRBV20-1 with TRBJ1-2; D call uncertain. From germline, CDR1 is DFQATT and CDR2 SNEGSKA (reference sequence). CDR3 size: 11 residues.

This chain joins TRBV18 and TRBJ2-5; D is possibly TRBD2 (6 bases). The germline gives CDR1 KGHSH, CDR2 LQKENI. V shed 2 bases and J shed 2 bases, with 12 bases lying between them. This CDR3 contains 15 residues. CDR3 bases: TGTGCCAGCTCACCAAGTTTCGCGGGGCAAGAGACCCAGTACTTC. Protein sequence: CASSPSFAGQETQYF. The whole variable domain, filled in from reference TRBV18 and TRBJ2-5, reads NAGVMQNPRHLVRRRGQEARLRCSPMKGHSHVYWYRQLPEEGLKFMVYLQKENIIDESGMPKERFSAEFPKEGPSILRIQQVVRGDSAAYFCASSPSFAGQETQYFGPGTRLLVL.

The table lists this clone with a count of one. This chain uses TRBV3-1 (or the pseudogene TRBV3-2) with TRBJ1-5; no reliable D call. CDR1 is LGHDT, CDR2 YNNKEL, per germline (reference sequence). Trimming pared 1 base from V and 1 base from J, leaving 5 bases between. The CDR3 sequence is 14 residues long. CDR3 nucleotides: TGTGCCAGCAGCCAAGCCGGGAGCAATCAGCCCCAGCATTTT. Its translation is CASSQAGSNQPQHF.